The sequence of this TCR beta chain was determined in a study of T cell changes during pregnancy in multiple sclerosis. Germline V lookup: CDR1 MRHNA, CDR2 SNTAGT. The CDR3 sequence is 15 residues long. Trimming took off 3 bases at V and 1 base at J, with 12 bases between the two ends. Method: immunoSEQ multiplex PCR; TCRdb's copy keeps in-frame clones and lacks some. The data show 32,000 or so clones, more than 85% seen once. V and J are TRBV6-4 and TRBJ1-2; D ambiguous. The sample in question was CD4+ T cells from peripheral blood mononuclear cells, obtained in the second trimester of pregnancy. The TCR was taken from a female donor with multiple sclerosis, enrolled in a pregnancy study. The CDR3 DNA is TGTGCCAGCAGTGAGCGGTTCGATATTAACTATGGCTACACCTTC. It encodes CASSERFDINYGYTF.